This T cell receptor (beta chain) was observed in a study of human versus mouse CDR3 diversity and MHC coevolution. TCRdb's table, derived via immunoSEQ multiplex PCR, lists solely in-frame clones and lacks some. Found here are tens of thousands of clones, just under 95% of them singletons; the top ten hold 1.1% to 1.5%. Study-level points and caveats: Human T cells underwent selection on several different MHC II alleles.

Unmatched junction bases numbered 6, after V lost 4 bases and J lost 12 bases. Germline V gives CDR1 SGHTA, CDR2 FQGNSA. CDR3 length equals 12 residues. A note on this clone: Its cognate antigen is unknown.

The J gene is TRBJ1-2, the V gene TRBV7-2, with 9 bases that match TRBD1. This receptor was obtained from a person aged 25 to 75 in good health. Sequencing was performed on naive CD4+ T cells from blood. The sample's subset: CD45RO-negative CD62L-positive naive CD4 T cells. CDR3 in amino acids: CASSYQQGADTF. The CDR3 DNA sequence: TGTGCCAGCAGCTACCAACAGGGGGCGGACACCTTC.